A single sample gave rise to the 19 T cell receptor beta chains below, sequenced in a study of cytomegalovirus exposure and HLA in healthy donors. The primer mix had 60 Vbeta and 13 Jbeta primers. This table comes from immunoSEQ multiplex PCR, and its TCRdb copy is limited to in-frame clones, with some not included. The sample has about 300,000 clones, 75% to 90% seen once; the top ten hold roughly 4%. Material: PBMCs. The receptors were gathered from a man in his forties in good health and CMV-seropositive.

V gene TRBV28 combines with J gene TRBJ2-7; 7 nucleotides match TRBD2. The J segment lost 4 bases and the V segment lost 5 bases, leaving 20 bases of the junction unmatched. CDR1 is MDHEN and CDR2 is SYDVKM in the germline V gene. There are 18 residues in the CDR3. CDR3 sequence reads: CASSTKRGVGGRRYEQYF. In DNA form, the CDR3 reads TGTGCCAGCAGTACAAAACGGGGGGTGGGCGGGAGAAGGTACGAGCAGTACTTC.

This clone showed up just once. This chain connects TRBV6-5 to TRBJ2-2; 7 positions agree with TRBD2. Per germline, CDR1 MNHEY and CDR2 SVGAGI. Losses at the gene ends were 6 bases for V and 4 bases for J; bases not matched to a gene: 5. CDR3 length equals 14 residues. The CDR3 sequence: CASRWTGGTGELFF. The DNA of the CDR3 is TGTGCCAGCAGGTGGACGGGGGGCACCGGGGAGCTGTTTTTT.

V usage is TRBV18 and J usage is TRBJ1-4, with TRBD1 matching 7 bases. Losses at the gene ends were 3 bases for V and 6 bases for J; bases not matched to a gene: 1. CDR1 and CDR2 from the germline V gene are KGHSH and LQKENI. The CDR3 extends over 13 amino acids. CDR3 in amino acids: CASSPGQDEKLFF. Here the CDR3 DNA reads TGTGCCAGCTCACCCGGACAGGATGAAAAACTGTTTTTT.

The chain couples TRBV28 to TRBJ1-4; D gene ambiguous. V was trimmed by 5 bases and J by 10 bases, leaving 14 bases between them. Germline values: CDR1 MDHEN, CDR2 SYDVKM. The CDR3 totals 13 residues. In DNA form, the CDR3 reads TGTGCCAGCAGTGCCGGGCCCCGGGGAAAACTGTTTTTT. Protein sequence: CASSAGPRGKLFF.

As DNA, the CDR3 is TGTGCCACCAGCAACGACAGGGGGAACAATGAGCAGTTCTTC. As protein: CATSNDRGNNEQFF. The chain has TRBV15 and TRBJ2-1, with 9 positions matching TRBD1. Germline V gives CDR1 LNHNV, CDR2 YYDKDF (reference sequence). There are 14 residues in the CDR3. The V gene end was trimmed by 4 bases and the J gene end by 5 bases; junction bases not matched to a gene: 3.

V is TRBV28 and J is TRBJ1-3, with a weak D call TRBD1 (5 bases). V lost 5 bases to trimming and J lost 0 bases, with 11 bases between them. The CDR3 covers 15 residues. CDR1 is MDHEN, CDR2 SYDVKM, per germline. The CDR3 DNA is TGTGCCAGCAGTCGGACACCAAGCTCTGGAAACACCATATATTTT. It yields the protein CASSRTPSSGNTIYF.

This clone was observed once. The genes are TRBV2 and TRBJ1-3, with D tentatively TRBD1 (5 bases). The CDR3 contains 14 residues. Germline V gives CDR1 SNHLY, CDR2 FYNNEI. Trimming left V 4 bases short and J 1 base short, with 8 bases between. The CDR3: CASSGRGSGNTIYF. The CDR3 bases are TGTGCCAGCAGTGGGAGGGGATCTGGAAACACCATATATTTT. Supplemented by reference TRBV2 and TRBJ1-3, the full variable domain reads EPEVTQTPSHQVTQMGQEVILRCVPISNHLYFYWYRQILGQKVEFLVSFYNNEISEKSEIFDDQFSVERPDGSNFTLKIRSTKLEDSAMYFCASSGRGSGNTIYFGEGSWLTVV.

This clone came up a few times. The chain uses TRBV15 and TRBJ1-1, with a possible D match to TRBD1 (6 bases). Germline V CDR1 and CDR2: LNHNV, YYDKDF (reference sequence). There are 14 residues in the CDR3. V was shortened by 0 bases and J by 8 bases, with 13 bases between the two germline ends. CDR3 DNA sequence: TGTGCCACCAGCAGAGATCCAGGGGTGAGAGAAGCTTTCTTT. This translates into CATSRDPGVREAFF.

The chain carries TRBV28 and TRBJ2-1, with 11 bases identical to TRBD2. Germline CDR1 is MDHEN and CDR2 is SYDVKM. V lost 6 bases and J lost 0; bases outside the gene matches: 19. The length of the CDR3 is 21 residues. CDR3 DNA: TGTGCCAGCAGCCGATTCCTGGGACTAGCGGACTTGACGAGCTCCTACAATGAGCAGTTCTTC. This codes for CASSRFLGLADLTSSYNEQFF.

The CDR3 region is CASRGRTSGLKEQYF. The CDR3 DNA reads as TGTGCCAGCAGGGGTCGGACTAGCGGCCTAAAGGAGCAGTACTTC. The chain carries TRBV28 and TRBJ2-7; 10 bases are shared with TRBD2. The CDR3 totals 15 residues. Germline CDR1 is MDHEN and CDR2 is SYDVKM. Trimming took 6 bases from V and 7 from J; bases not matched to a gene: 12.

This clone was seen once. J is TRBJ2-2 and V is TRBV27; D gene uncertain. V lost 5 bases to trimming and J lost 1 base, with 8 bases between them. The CDR3 length is 14 residues. Germline-derived CDR1 and CDR2 are MNHEY and SMNVEV (reference sequence). The CDR3 DNA reads as TGTGCCAGCAGTGTCCGACTGAACACCGGGGAGCTGTTTTTT. Translation: CASSVRLNTGELFF.

The genes are TRBV4-1 and TRBJ2-3, with 11 bases matching TRBD2. Trimming at V came to 0 bases and at J to 4 bases, leaving 9 bases not matched to a gene. The length of the CDR3 is 18 residues. Germline V lookup: CDR1 MGHRA, CDR2 YSYEKL. The CDR3 nucleotides read TGCGCCAGCAGCCAAGATTGGGCTAGCGGGAGGTTCGCAGATACGCAGTATTTT. Protein sequence: CASSQDWASGRFADTQYF.

V is TRBV5-1 and J is TRBJ2-7; 11 positions agree with TRBD2. The germline CDR1 and CDR2 sequences are SGHRS and YFSETQ. The ends lost 4 bases at V and 6 bases at J; junction bases unmatched: 9. This CDR3 has 15 amino acids. DNA for the CDR3: TGCGCCAGCAGCCCCTCACTAGCGGGGGCCTCCGAGCAGTACTTC. Protein sequence: CASSPSLAGASEQYF.

The rearrangement uses TRBV7-6 and TRBJ2-1; maybe TRBD1 (5 bases). V shed 3 bases and J shed 8 bases, with 20 bases lying between them. CDR3 size: 16 residues. CDR1 SGHVS and CDR2 FNYEAQ come from the germline V gene. The CDR3 spells CASSFSRVMYQDEQFF. As DNA, the CDR3 is TGTGCCAGCAGCTTCTCCAGGGTTATGTATCAGGATGAGCAGTTCTTC.

The chain is built from TRBV28 and TRBJ1-4; a possible D gene is TRBD1 (5 bases). The V end lost 7 bases, the J end lost 3 bases, and 12 bases lay between the germline ends. The CDR3 consists of 14 residues. The V gene's germline CDR1 is MDHEN and CDR2 SYDVKM. CDR3 bases: TGTGCCAGCATTGGAGGGGCGGCTAATGAAAAACTGTTTTTT. Its protein product is CASIGGAANEKLFF.

This clone appeared once. This CDR3 reads CASSLGIRTGNEKLFF. The CDR3 nucleotides read TGTGCCAGCTCACTCGGCATCCGGACAGGGAATGAAAAACTGTTTTTT. The chain links TRBV18 to TRBJ1-4; 8 bases are shared with TRBD1. CDR3 size: 16 residues. The ends lost 4 bases at V and 5 bases at J; junction bases unmatched: 9. Germline values: CDR1 KGHSH, CDR2 LQKENI.

CDR3 sequence reads: CASSPGLAGGGWTDTQYF. CDR3 sequence (DNA): TGTGCCAGCAGCCCAGGGCTAGCGGGAGGTGGATGGACAGATACGCAGTATTTT. V usage is TRBV7-3 and J usage is TRBJ2-3; 11 bases fit TRBD2. The CDR3 is 18 amino acids. The V segment lost 5 bases and the J segment 3 bases; nucleotides outside the gene matches: 13. Germline assignment: CDR1 SGHTA and CDR2 FQGTGA. Variable domain in full (rest from reference TRBV7-3 and TRBJ2-3): GAGVSQTPSNKVTEKGKYVELRCDPISGHTALYWYRQSLGQGPEFLIYFQGTGAADDSGLPNDRFFAVRPEGSVSTLKIQRTERGDSAVYLCASSPGLAGGGWTDTQYFGPGTRLTVL.

This chain connects TRBV6-1 to TRBJ2-3; D call uncertain. The CDR3 is made up of 16 amino acids. Germline values: CDR1 MNHNS, CDR2 SASEGT. V lost 3 bases and J lost 2, with 15 bases in between. The CDR3 nucleotides read TGTGCCAGCAGTGACTTCGGCGGAGTGATCACAGATACGCAGTATTTT. Amino acids: CASSDFGGVITDTQYF.

This clone has a single count. The J gene is TRBJ2-7, the V gene TRBV20-1, with unresolved D. Trimming left V 3 bases short and J 5 bases short, with 8 bases between. The CDR3 loop spans 11 amino acids. Germline-derived CDR1 and CDR2 are DFQATT and SNEGSKA (reference sequence). CDR3 protein: CSARVLNEQYF. CDR3 DNA sequence: TGCAGTGCTAGGGTTCTAAACGAGCAGTACTTC.